The present T cell receptor (beta chain) was sequenced within a study of T cell responses to AZD1222 COVID-19 vaccine. Clones were read by immunoSEQ multiplex PCR, and TCRdb kept only the in-frame ones, dropping some. The repertoire holds about 150,000 clones, less than 95% seen once, with approximately 4.8% in the top ten. Germline values: CDR1 SGDLS, CDR2 YYNGEE. Trimming left V 2 bases short and J 0 bases short, with 6 bases between. This CDR3 has 15 residues. Findings and caveats of the study: Distributed over spike, vaccine-associated CD4 TCRs predominated at 160-218 and 743-854.

Remarks on this clone: Its antigen is unknown.

The specimen was peripheral blood, collected on day 0 of AZD1222 vaccination. The chain is built from TRBV9 and TRBJ2-6; D is undetermined. The receptor was derived from an adult in good health. The CDR3 here is CASSVSISGANVLTF. The DNA of the CDR3 is TGTGCCAGCAGCGTTTCGATCTCTGGGGCCAACGTCCTGACTTTC.